A single sample gave rise to the 4 T cell receptor beta chains below, sequenced in a study of OX40 agonist ivuxolimab in advanced cancers. This table comes from immunoSEQ multiplex PCR, and its TCRdb copy is limited to in-frame clones, with some not included. The profile shows approximately 81,000 clones, approximately 90% of them singletons. This material consisted of CD4+ or CD8+ T cells sorted from blood, taken in a trial of the OX40 agonist ivuxolimab. The receptor source for this set is an adult with an advanced solid tumor such as melanoma, head and neck, liver or kidney cancer.

This rearrangement joins TRBV6-1 to TRBJ1-1; no firm D call. CDR3 length equals 11 residues. The ends were cut back, 3 bases at V and 9 bases at J, with 8 bases in the middle. Germline CDR1 reads MNHNS; CDR2 reads SASEGT. CDR3 residues: CASSDRPQAFF. CDR3 nucleotides: TGTGCCAGCAGTGATCGACCCCAAGCTTTCTTT.

The V call is TRBV2, the J call TRBJ1-6, with D unresolved. CDR3 length equals 15 residues. The germline V and J ends were trimmed by 2 bases and 5 bases, with 10 bases remaining between them. Germline CDR1 and CDR2: SNHLY and FYNNEI. The CDR3 DNA reads TGTGCCAGCAGTGAAAGGCCGGGTAATAATTCACCCCTCCACTTT. Translated: CASSERPGNNSPLHF.

The rearrangement joins TRBV10-1 to TRBJ2-7, with D uncertain. The CDR3 covers 16 residues. The V gene lost 1 base and the J gene lost 0 bases, with 13 bases spanning the gap. Germline CDR1 WNHNN, CDR2 SYGVQD (reference sequence). DNA of the CDR3: TGCGCCAGCAGTGAGTTAGACACAGCGAACTCCTACGAGCAGTACTTC. This gives the protein CASSELDTANSYEQYF.

The chain recombines TRBV19 with TRBJ2-1; 8 nucleotides line up with TRBD2. The CDR3 covers 19 residues. The V gene end was trimmed by 10 bases and the J gene end by 1 base; junction bases not matched to a gene: 21. Germline-derived CDR1 and CDR2 are LNHDA and SQIVND (reference sequence). In DNA form, the CDR3 reads TGTGCCACCAGCCAACTGGGCCTAGCGGGTCGAGGGTCCTACAATGAGCAGTTCTTC. Translation: CATSQLGLAGRGSYNEQFF. The full variable domain, rest sourced from reference TRBV19 and TRBJ2-1, is DGGITQSPKYLFRKEGQNVTLSCEQNLNHDAMYWYRQDPGQGLRLIYYSQIVNDFQKGDIAEGYSVSREKKESFPLTVTSAQKNPTAFYLCATSQLGLAGRGSYNEQFFGPGTRLTVL.